The clone carrying this T cell receptor beta chain was counted a single time. Its antigen is currently unknown. The sample comes from a study of cytomegalovirus exposure and HLA in healthy donors. Study-wide background: Earlier, fewer than 130 million unique TCR beta sequences were recovered from approximately 180 million T cells by an analysis.

Overall study results and limits: Analysis was performed later, and it showed HLA-associated TCR beta chains to be more clonally expanded than equally common others. It was likely that a cluster of highly shared sequence variants was a sequencing artifact. The classifier reportedly diagnosed cytomegalovirus status with high sensitivity and specificity.

CDR1 is SGHRS, CDR2 YFSETQ, per germline. The V and J ends lost 7 bases and 4 bases respectively, with 15 bases between them. This CDR3 contains 14 residues. 13 Jbeta primers and 60 Vbeta primers were used for the PCR. Here immunoSEQ multiplex PCR was the method, and the copy in TCRdb shows in-frame clones only, minus some. The sample shows 100,000 to 150,000 clones, about two thirds of them seen only once. The sequenced material came from PBMCs. The TCR comes from a woman aged 55-69 years in good health and CMV-seropositive. This rearrangement joins TRBV5-1 to TRBJ2-1; no reliable D call. Here the CDR3 DNA reads TGCGCCAGCCAACGGTTAAGAGGTTACAATGAGCAGTTCTTC. This gives the protein CASQRLRGYNEQFF. Together with reference TRBV5-1 and TRBJ2-1, the CDR3 gives the full variable domain: KAGVTQTPRYLIKTRGQQVTLSCSPISGHRSVSWYQQTPGQGLQFLFEYFSETQRNKGNFPGRFSGRQFSNSRSEMNVSTLELGDSALYLCASQRLRGYNEQFFGPGTRLTVL.